This TCR beta chain was captured by sequencing in a study of control samples from healthy donors and cancer patients. The repertoire was sequenced with immunoSEQ multiplex PCR; TCRdb's copy has only in-frame clones and lacks some. Of about 94,000 clones in the sample, 90% were seen once. This TCR derives from a woman between 18 and 30 years old in good health. The sequenced material came from blood.

CDR3 loop: CASSWGLNTEAFF. CDR3 sequence (DNA): TGTGCCAGCAGCTGGGGACTAAACACTGAAGCTTTCTTT. The V gene is TRBV14, the J gene TRBJ1-1; possible D gene TRBD1, 5 bases. The CDR3 extends over 13 amino acids. Germline CDR1 SGHDN, CDR2 FVKESK. V lost 5 bases and J 2 bases, leaving 9 bases between the germline ends.